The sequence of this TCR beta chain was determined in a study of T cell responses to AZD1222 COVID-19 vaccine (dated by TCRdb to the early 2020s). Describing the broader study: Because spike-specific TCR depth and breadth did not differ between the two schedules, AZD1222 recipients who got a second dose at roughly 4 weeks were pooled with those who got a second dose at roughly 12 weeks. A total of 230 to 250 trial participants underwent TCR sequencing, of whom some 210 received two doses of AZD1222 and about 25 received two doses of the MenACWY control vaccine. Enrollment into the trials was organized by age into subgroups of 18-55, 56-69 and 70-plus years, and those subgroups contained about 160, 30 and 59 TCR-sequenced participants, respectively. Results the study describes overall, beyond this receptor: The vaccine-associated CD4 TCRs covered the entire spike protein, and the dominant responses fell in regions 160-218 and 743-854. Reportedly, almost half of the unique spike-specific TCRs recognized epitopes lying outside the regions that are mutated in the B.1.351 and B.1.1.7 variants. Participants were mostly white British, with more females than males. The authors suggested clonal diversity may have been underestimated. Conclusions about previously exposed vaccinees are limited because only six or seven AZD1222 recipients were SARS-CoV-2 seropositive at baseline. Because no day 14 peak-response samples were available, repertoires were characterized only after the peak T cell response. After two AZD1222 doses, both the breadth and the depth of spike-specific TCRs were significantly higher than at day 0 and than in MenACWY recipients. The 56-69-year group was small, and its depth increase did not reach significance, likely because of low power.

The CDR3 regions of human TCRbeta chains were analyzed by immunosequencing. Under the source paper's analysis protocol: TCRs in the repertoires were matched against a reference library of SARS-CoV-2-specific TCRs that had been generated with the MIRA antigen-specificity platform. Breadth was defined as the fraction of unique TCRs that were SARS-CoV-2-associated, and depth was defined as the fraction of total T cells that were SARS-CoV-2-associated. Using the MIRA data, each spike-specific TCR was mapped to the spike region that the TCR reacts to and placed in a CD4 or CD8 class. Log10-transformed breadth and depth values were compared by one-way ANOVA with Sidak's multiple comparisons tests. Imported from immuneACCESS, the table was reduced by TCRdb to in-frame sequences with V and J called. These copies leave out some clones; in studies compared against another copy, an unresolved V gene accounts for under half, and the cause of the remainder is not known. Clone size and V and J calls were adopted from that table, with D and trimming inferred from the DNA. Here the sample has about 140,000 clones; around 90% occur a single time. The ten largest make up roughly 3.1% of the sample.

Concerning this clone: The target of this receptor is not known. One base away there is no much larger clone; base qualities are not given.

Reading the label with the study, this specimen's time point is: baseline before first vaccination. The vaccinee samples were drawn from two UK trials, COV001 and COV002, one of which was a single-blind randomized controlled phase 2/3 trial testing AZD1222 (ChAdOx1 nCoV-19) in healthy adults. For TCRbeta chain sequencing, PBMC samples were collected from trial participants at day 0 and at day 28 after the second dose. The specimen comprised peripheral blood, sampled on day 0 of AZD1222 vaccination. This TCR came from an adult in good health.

The CDR3 amino acid sequence is: CASSLYRETQYF. Read as DNA, the sequence is TGTGCCAGCAGCCTTTACCGGGAGACCCAGTACTTC. The rearrangement combines TRBV7-8 with TRBJ2-5; there is no confident call for the D gene. The germline V gene supplies CDR1 SGHVS and CDR2 FQNEAQ. The CDR3 sequence holds 12 residues, the cysteine and phenylalanine included. This entry keeps only the CDR3 DNA: 36 bases, framed from base 1. V gives up 5 bases and J gives up 5 bases, and the segment between their germline ends measures 9 bases.